A selection of T cell receptor beta chains follows, all from one sample in a study of blood T cells in healthy people across ages. TCRdb passed the 5' RACE reads through MiXCR, listing each CDR3 protein once. The data contain 1.5 million to 2 million distinct CDR3 sequences, around half of them singletons. Sequenced material: blood. The receptors originated from a woman aged 40 to 50 in good health. The CDR3 runs from the conserved cysteine through the conserved F or W. D genes are given only for firm matches. Size tells how often a clone was seen (once, few, many) or the class of an expanded clone, and some rows leave it out.

size	V	J	D	length	CDR3	DNA
-	TRBV20-1	TRBJ2-7	TRBD2	14	CSARDPSGGDEQYF	TGCAGTGCTAGAGATCCTAGCGGGGGGGACGAGCAGTACTTC
once	TRBV20-1	TRBJ2-2	TRBD1	17	CSARDLGQGAITGELFF	TGCAGTGCTAGAGACCTGGGACAGGGGGCGATCACCGGGGAGCTGTTTTTT
-	TRBV7-2	TRBJ2-1	TRBD2	17	CASSSYPSGGRSNEQFF	TGTGCCAGCAGCTCGTACCCTAGCGGGGGGAGGTCCAATGAGCAGTTCTTC
-	TRBV12-5	TRBJ2-5	TRBD1	15	CASGTGTGIQETQYF	TGTGCTAGTGGGACCGGGACAGGCATCCAAGAGACCCAGTACTTC
-	TRBV6-4	TRBJ2-7	TRBD1	15	CASSEGTGLSYEQYF	TGTGCCAGCAGTGAGGGGACAGGCCTTTCCTACGAGCAGTACTTC
-	TRBV20-1	TRBJ2-5	TRBD2	14	CSAGLAGEQETQYF	TGCAGTGCTGGACTAGCGGGGGAACAAGAGACCCAGTACTTC
few	TRBV7-8	TRBJ2-5	TRBD1	16	CASSLPRDRRKETQYF	TGTGCCAGCAGCTTACCCCGGGACAGGCGTAAGGAGACCCAGTACTTC
-	TRBV20-1	TRBJ1-2	TRBD1	15	CSASWQGGLNYGYTF	TGCAGTGCTAGTTGGCAGGGGGGACTTAACTATGGCTACACCTTC
-	TRBV7-9	TRBJ2-7	-	13	CASSSVGDYEQYF	TGTGCCAGCAGCTCGGTGGGGGACTACGAGCAGTACTTC
few	TRBV12-3/TRBV12-4	TRBJ1-4	-	12	CATAGSDEKLFF	TGTGCCACCGCAGGGTCTGATGAAAAACTGTTTTTT
-	TRBV12-3/TRBV12-4	TRBJ1-1	-	16	CASSAWGVQGPTEAFF	TGTGCCAGCAGTGCGTGGGGGGTACAGGGTCCCACTGAAGCTTTCTTT
-	TRBV14	TRBJ2-1	-	15	CASSQELGRANEQFF	TGTGCCAGCAGCCAAGAACTAGGACGGGCCAATGAGCAGTTCTTC
-	TRBV6-2/TRBV6-3	TRBJ2-3	TRBD1	21	CASSYSTLRTGGVVGTDTQYF	TGTGCCAGCAGTTACTCGACCCTCCGGACAGGGGGCGTGGTCGGTACAGATACGCAGTATTTT
-	TRBV20-1	TRBJ2-3	TRBD2	15	CSARDPAGATDTQYF	TGCAGTGCTAGAGATCCGGCGGGAGCTACAGATACGCAGTATTTT
few	TRBV7-2	TRBJ2-3	TRBD2	15	CASSHGLAGGDTQYF	TGTGCCAGCAGCCATGGACTAGCGGGGGGTGATACGCAGTATTTT
few	TRBV6-5	TRBJ2-3	-	16	CASSYRPGQVSDTQYF	TGTGCCAGCAGTTATCGTCCGGGCCAAGTGTCAGATACGCAGTATTTT
-	TRBV15	TRBJ1-4	-	17	CATSNTGTMRTNEKLFF	TGTGCCACCAGCAATACCGGGACAATGAGAACTAATGAAAAACTGTTTTTT
-	TRBV29-1	TRBJ1-1	-	15	CSVEGLAKWGTEAFF	TGCAGCGTTGAAGGGTTGGCCAAGTGGGGCACTGAAGCTTTCTTT
-	TRBV5-1	TRBJ2-5	TRBD2	19	CASSLSGASGGTLQETQYF	TGCGCCAGCAGCTTGTCTGGGGCTAGCGGGGGAACGCTCCAAGAGACCCAGTACTTC
few	TRBV4-3	TRBJ2-3	-	15	CASSQRDTSTDTQYF	TGCGCCAGCAGCCAGAGGGACACTAGCACAGATACGCAGTATTTT
-	TRBV7-2	TRBJ2-1	-	17	CASSIPQGGVAYNEQFF	TGTGCCAGCAGCATCCCACAGGGGGGGGTAGCCTACAATGAGCAGTTCTTC
-	TRBV7-2	TRBJ1-2	-	16	CASSLGGNQGRYGYTF	TGTGCCAGCAGCTTAGGGGGTAACCAGGGGAGATATGGCTACACCTTC
-	TRBV2	TRBJ2-1	TRBD1	15	CASSDHGTGPNEQFF	TGTGCCAGCAGTGACCACGGGACAGGTCCCAATGAGCAGTTCTTC
few	TRBV20-1	TRBJ2-1	-	11	CSARFDNEQFF	TGCAGTGCTAGATTCGACAATGAGCAGTTCTTC
-	TRBV5-1	TRBJ1-2	-	14	CASSLADGAYGYTF	TGCGCCAGCAGCTTGGCCGACGGCGCCTATGGCTACACCTTC
-	TRBV13	TRBJ2-3	-	15	CASSLEASRTDTQYF	TGTGCCAGCAGCTTAGAGGCTAGCCGCACAGATACGCAGTATTTT
-	TRBV5-1	TRBJ1-4	TRBD1	17	CASSLQDRGLPNEKLFF	TGCGCCAGCAGCCTACAGGACAGGGGCCTTCCTAATGAAAAACTGTTTTTT
few	TRBV29-1	TRBJ2-1	-	15	CSANPHAGSYNEQFF	TGCAGCGCGAATCCCCATGCTGGCTCCTACAATGAGCAGTTCTTC
-	TRBV20-1	TRBJ2-3	TRBD2	14	CSARVAGVTDTQYF	TGCAGTGCTAGAGTAGCGGGGGTCACAGATACGCAGTATTTT
-	TRBV20-1	TRBJ1-2	-	15	CSARDYQGPNYGYTF	TGCAGTGCTAGAGATTATCAGGGTCCCAACTATGGCTACACCTTC
-	TRBV7-2	TRBJ2-7	TRBD2	16	CASSLRLAGSYNEQYF	TGTGCCAGCAGCTTACGACTAGCGGGTTCCTACAATGAGCAGTACTTC
-	TRBV9	TRBJ1-1	-	13	CASSVGSNTEAFF	TGTGCCAGCAGCGTAGGGTCGAACACTGAAGCTTTCTTT
few	TRBV5-1	TRBJ2-5	TRBD2	14	CASRLAGARETQYF	TGCGCCAGCAGACTAGCGGGGGCTAGGGAGACCCAGTACTTC
-	TRBV6-2/TRBV6-3	TRBJ2-5	-	15	CASSYLRGFGETQYF	TGTGCCAGCAGTTACTTACGGGGATTCGGGGAGACCCAGTACTTC
-	TRBV24-1	TRBJ2-2	TRBD1	15	CATGPGQVTTGELFF	TGTGCCACCGGACCCGGACAGGTTACCACCGGGGAGCTGTTTTTT
-	TRBV28	TRBJ1-2	-	13	CASTSTVTYGYTF	TGTGCCAGCACTTCGACGGTTACCTATGGCTACACCTTC
-	TRBV6-1	TRBJ2-7	-	14	CASSLADTYYEQYF	TGTGCCAGCAGTCTTGCGGATACATATTACGAGCAGTACTTC
-	TRBV5-1	TRBJ2-5	TRBD2	16	CASSPELAGGRETQYF	TGCGCCAGCAGCCCCGAACTAGCGGGGGGCAGGGAGACCCAGTACTTC
few	TRBV5-1	TRBJ2-7	-	16	CASSRGGRDRIYEQYF	TGCGCCAGCAGCCGGGGGGGACGGGACAGGATCTACGAGCAGTACTTC
few	TRBV29-1	TRBJ1-2	-	13	CSVESDSNYGYTF	TGCAGCGTTGAAAGTGACAGTAACTATGGCTACACCTTC
few	TRBV5-5	TRBJ1-2	-	12	CASSFWVTGYTF	TGTGCCAGCAGCTTCTGGGTAACGGGCTACACCTTC
-	TRBV4-2	TRBJ2-7	TRBD2	19	CASSQGVGKSGGAYNEQYF	TGTGCCAGCAGCCAAGGGGTGGGGAAGAGCGGGGGAGCCTACAATGAGCAGTACTTC
-	TRBV18	TRBJ2-5	-	14	CASSPLSAGQTQYF	TGTGCCAGCTCACCACTCTCGGCGGGGCAGACCCAGTACTTC
-	TRBV11-2	TRBJ2-3	-	18	CASSLDGLAITSTDTQYF	TGTGCCAGCAGCTTAGATGGGCTAGCTATCACTAGCACAGATACGCAGTATTTT
-	TRBV4-2	TRBJ2-1	TRBD2	17	CASSQDLPSGSYNEQFF	TGTGCCAGCAGCCAAGATCTGCCTAGCGGGAGCTACAATGAGCAGTTCTTC
few	TRBV7-2	TRBJ2-5	-	14	CASSQSPGAETQYF	TGTGCCAGCAGCCAAAGCCCGGGGGCGGAGACCCAGTACTTC
-	TRBV7-2	TRBJ1-5	TRBD1	18	CASSVGTGAGSDNQPQHF	TGTGCCAGCAGCGTTGGGACAGGGGCCGGTTCAGACAATCAGCCCCAGCATTTT
-	TRBV7-6	TRBJ1-2	-	15	CASSLDEGARYGYTF	TGTGCCAGCAGCTTAGATGAAGGGGCGCGCTATGGCTACACCTTC
few	TRBV7-2	TRBJ2-1	-	14	CASSLGPGGSEQFF	TGTGCCAGCAGCTTAGGTCCAGGGGGGAGTGAGCAGTTCTTC
once	TRBV7-2	TRBJ1-6	TRBD1	15	CASSWGQGGSSPLHF	TGTGCCAGCAGCTGGGGACAGGGGGGGAGTTCACCCCTCCACTTT
-	TRBV12-3/TRBV12-4	TRBJ1-2	TRBD1	14	CAIHRGQGMTGYTF	TGTGCCATCCACCGGGGACAGGGAATGACTGGCTACACCTTC
few	TRBV21-1	TRBJ2-3	-	17	CASMRGVTGASTDTQYF	TGTGCCAGCATGAGGGGGGTTACGGGGGCGAGCACAGATACGCAGTATTTT
once	TRBV15	TRBJ1-4	-	14	CATSRGRGGGELFF	TGTGCCACCAGCCGCGGACGGGGAGGAGGGGAACTGTTTTTT